This T cell receptor beta chain came from a study of blood T cell repertoires in COVID-19 (dated by TCRdb to between 2020 and 2021). In the study overall: Samples covering the acute and convalescent phases of COVID-19 were provided by collaborators in the United States, Italy and Spain. The material from the prospective study consisted of cDNA or gDNA derived from T cells, B-cell-depleted T cells, or PBMCs. Sample metadata almost always included a de-identified subject ID, COVID-19 status, age in years and sex. Deeply sampled blood TCRbeta repertoires from subjects exposed to, actively infected with, or recovered from COVID-19 were included in the dataset. HLA class I and class II types, where available, came from metadata supplied by the sample provider rather than from assay-based typing. The repertoires were released in a freely available public database intended as a resource for research on the immune response to SARS-CoV-2. Samples came from the ongoing ImmuneRACE study (first 160 participants) plus 1,254 subjects from 6 global collaborators. Overall study outcomes, separate from this receptor: Clinical and demographic metadata were provided uncurated, with the amount varying by source and participant.

The germline V gene provides CDR1 LGHNA and CDR2 YSLEER. From the cysteine through the phenylalanine, the CDR3 covers 13 amino acids. The DNA shown is the 39-base CDR3, in frame from base 1. The junction carries 9 bases between V and J, which are trimmed by 1 base and 11 bases respectively. TCRbeta CDR3 regions were amplified from genomic DNA by means of the immunoSEQ Assay, a bias-controlled multiplex PCR. As for how the authors treated the data: Nucleated cell counts per sample were estimated from amplification of reference gene primers within the assay. Sequence reads were collapsed and filtered to measure the absolute abundance of every unique TCRbeta CDR3 rearrangement. Productive Simpson clonality was computed per sample as the square root of Simpson's diversity index over productive rearrangements. Sourced from immuneACCESS, this table was stored by TCRdb with only in-frame sequences that have V and J called. A share of the clones is absent; for the studies checked, an unresolved V gene accounts for under half, and the remainder has no known explanation. V, J and clone size reflect that table, while D and trimming were determined from the DNA. Present in this sample are some 50,000 clones, around 87% of which were seen just once. Approximately 3.1% of the sample belongs to the ten largest clones.

With respect to this clone: What antigen it recognizes has not been identified. Base qualities are not provided; no much larger clone lies one nucleotide away.

Enrolling through a virtual design, the prospective study's participants ranged in age from roughly 18 to 100 years and lived across roughly 23 United States geographic areas. Cohort assignment in the prospective study relied on participant-reported clinical history from a screening survey and a study questionnaire. Recovered participants in ImmuneRACE Cohort 3 were defined as having two consecutive negative NP/OP PCR tests, clearance from a healthcare professional, or resolution of symptoms. In the prospective study, whole blood, serum and a nasopharyngeal or oropharyngeal swab were collected from each participant by mobile phlebotomists. Participants in the prospective study had the option to provide additional blood draws and questionnaires over a roughly 2-month period. Blood samples from the prospective study were shipped frozen or at room temperature prior to DNA extraction.

The sequencing input was PBMCs or T cells enriched from blood (not recorded which). This clonotype was sampled from a woman aged 45-59 years who had recovered from COVID-19. The receptor chain draws on TRBV4-3 and TRBJ1-6, with TRBD1 perhaps the D gene, on 5 matching bases. Here is the DNA: TGCGCCAGCAGCCAAGCGACCAGGGCACCCCTCCACTTT. It translates as CASSQATRAPLHF.